These T cell receptor beta chains were read from a single sample in a study of T cells in Graves' hyperthyroidism and ophthalmopathy. MiXCR was run by TCRdb on the multiplex PCR reads, yielding one entry per CDR3 protein. Counted here are 400,000 to 600,000 distinct CDR3 sequences, 20% occurring once; the ten biggest clones make up about 30%. The sequencing sample was made of blood. All receptors come from a man younger than 35 with Graves' hyperthyroidism. CDR3s leave out the opening cysteine and the closing phenylalanine or tryptophan.

length: 10; V: TRBV28; CDR3: ASRAGGYGYT
length: 11; V: TRBV28; CDR3: ASTFSSGSGYT
length: 13; V: TRBV2; CDR3: ASSISGGSNYGYT
length: 10; V: TRBV30; CDR3: AWYRQGGGYT
length: 9; V: TRBV6-1; CDR3: ASRGVAAAF
length: 11; V: TRBV6-1; CDR3: ASSEARQQPQH
length: 12; V: TRBV12-3/TRBV12-4; CDR3: ASSSYPENTEAF
length: 11; V: TRBV5-1; CDR3: ATPRLGNTEAF
length: 14; V: TRBV5-6; CDR3: ASSRGVGHGYQPQH
length: 14; V: TRBV20-1; CDR3: SAPGGRGGGNYGYT
length: 14; V: TRBV6-5; CDR3: ASSYSSGLVGETQY
length: 14; V: TRBV2; CDR3: ASQGTDRIRTYEQY
length: 11; V: TRBV14; CDR3: ASSLGAATEAF
length: 16; V: TRBV12-3/TRBV12-4; CDR3: ASSSRTSGGRNTGELF
length: 13; V: TRBV28; CDR3: ASSLAGGQDGELF
length: 16; V: TRBV28; CDR3: ASRDRDFLTGVQETQY
length: 13; V: TRBV3-1; CDR3: ASSPEGLAGSEQY
length: 14; V: TRBV2; CDR3: ASSLMRGPDTGELF
length: 13; V: TRBV6-1; CDR3: ASSPTGGVGQPQH
length: 14; V: TRBV9; CDR3: ASSTPGTQGGGELF
length: 16; V: TRBV28; CDR3: ASSPLDWGLAGTGELF
length: 13; V: TRBV2; CDR3: ASSEFSPGNQPQH
length: 9; V: TRBV29-1; CDR3: SVVSGYGYT
length: 13; V: TRBV6-2/TRBV6-3; CDR3: ASSRQRGVGTEAF
length: 13; V: TRBV7-2; CDR3: ASSSGGSVQETQY
length: 11; V: TRBV30; CDR3: VWSAGSSYEQY
length: 12; V: TRBV4-1; CDR3: ASSPRRGMHGYT
length: 12; V: TRBV7-8; CDR3: ASSLAPTLYEQY
length: 10; V: TRBV2; CDR3: ASSVGPGTQY
length: 16; V: TRBV27; CDR3: ASSSPLRDRGRNGELF
length: 11; V: TRBV6-1; CDR3: ASSRKPGTEAF
length: 13; V: TRBV27; CDR3: ASSLGVGGSPEAF
length: 11; V: TRBV5-1; CDR3: ASSRTGEQGYT
length: 10; V: TRBV20-1; CDR3: SARDQGGGYT
length: 15; V: TRBV6-5; CDR3: ASSYSIEVILGNTIY
length: 11; V: TRBV9; CDR3: ASRPRGETSAF
length: 13; V: TRBV19; CDR3: ASQPGQPIFYDYT
length: 13; V: TRBV18; CDR3: ASSQQRHPNTEAF
length: 13; V: TRBV19; CDR3: ASSSGTFMNTEAF
length: 11; V: TRBV2; CDR3: ASSWDRNTEAF
length: 12; V: TRBV28; CDR3: ASSFPPRTYEQY
length: 13; V: TRBV20-1; CDR3: SARSIQGPGETQY
length: 12; V: TRBV2; CDR3: ASQETGGKETQY
length: 17; V: TRBV12-3/TRBV12-4; CDR3: ASSSSSAGQGFFGDGYT
length: 14; V: TRBV28; CDR3: ASSPQGFGRNYGYT
length: 14; V: TRBV6-1; CDR3: ASSEWRMGPNQPQH
length: 12; V: TRBV6-2/TRBV6-3; CDR3: ASTSGLAGYEQY
length: 12; V: TRBV18; CDR3: ASSPGAGDTEAF
length: 12; V: TRBV27; CDR3: AGRTNLYQETQY
length: 13; V: TRBV11-2; CDR3: ASTPWTTAGYEQY
length: 13; V: TRBV19; CDR3: ASRPSGGRDNEQF
length: 11; V: TRBV24-1; CDR3: ATSDLSGDTQY